What follows is one T cell receptor (beta chain) and its context. No antigen is known for it. These data belong to a study of shared clonotypes between healthy human individuals. Study outcomes and limitations: Among the subsets, naive ones generally showed larger estimated richness than memory ones. Sharing across four donors was highest in naive CD4 (around 5%) and lowest in memory CD8 (about 0.4%).

Execution of the assay was at deep level. The authors' processing: Without quality scores, immunoSEQ junctional reads could not be filtered like full-length reads. Only in-frame clones appear in the TCRdb table, and some are missing; sequencing was by immunoSEQ multiplex PCR. V, J and clone size derive from that table, while D and trimming were established from the DNA sequence. Seen here are some 2,400,000 clones, around 95% observed once, and the top ten hold less than 0.15%. This CDR3 is 16 amino acids long. Looked up from germline, CDR1 is SGHVS and CDR2 is FQNEAQ. V was pared by 5 bases and J by 7 bases, with 24 bases between.

The clonotype originates from a man between 18 and 35 years old in good health. Material: naive CD4+ T cells sorted from blood. Stated subset: CD45RA+ positively selected. The V and J genes are TRBV7-8 and TRBJ2-7; TRBD1 or TRBD2 may be the D gene (5 bases each). The CDR3 is CASSLVGTSRNREQYF. CDR3 sequence (DNA): TGTGCCAGCAGCCTAGTGGGGACCTCTCGGAATAGGGAGCAGTACTTC.